One sample yielded the 28 T cell receptor beta chains listed below, sequenced in a study of T cell responses to AZD1222 COVID-19 vaccine. Sequencing was performed with immunoSEQ multiplex PCR; in TCRdb, only in-frame clones are kept and a portion is missing. The sample contains 140,000 to 150,000 clones, around 90% of which appear only once. Sequences were derived from peripheral blood, sampled 28 days after the second AZD1222 dose. These receptors originate from an adult who received the AZD1222 COVID-19 vaccine.

This chain uses TRBV6-5 with TRBJ1-1, with 7 positions matching TRBD1. Germline lookup yields CDR1 MNHEY and CDR2 SVGAGI. There are 15 residues in the CDR3. V dropped 6 bases and J dropped 0; count of bases not matched to a gene: 7. In nucleotides, the CDR3 is TGTGCCAGCAGCCTTTCCGGGACAGTGAACACTGAAGCTTTCTTT. It is translated as CASSLSGTVNTEAFF.

V gene TRBV9 combines with J gene TRBJ2-1, with 7 bases that match TRBD1. CDR3 size: 14 residues. Per germline, CDR1 SGDLS and CDR2 YYNGEE. The V gene end was trimmed by 4 bases and the J gene end by 12 bases; junction bases not matched to a gene: 13. The CDR3 DNA sequence: TGTGCCAGCAGCCCATCCGGGACAGCCGTATTGCAGTTCTTC. Amino acids: CASSPSGTAVLQFF.

This chain joins TRBV9 and TRBJ1-4; D remains ambiguous. The CDR3 loop spans 15 amino acids. CDR1 is SGDLS and CDR2 is YYNGEE in the germline V gene. Deletions cut 2 bases from V and 8 bases from J, with 16 bases between. As DNA, the CDR3 is TGTGCCAGCAGCGTCCTCGGTTGGTCGGGGGAAAAACTGTTTTTT. Translated, it gives CASSVLGWSGEKLFF.

The gene calls are TRBV6-5 and TRBJ1-2, with D unclear. The germline CDR1 and CDR2 sequences are MNHEY and SVGAGI. This CDR3 spans 13 amino acids. V was trimmed by 3 bases and J by 0 bases, leaving 5 bases between them. For the CDR3, the DNA is TGTGCCAGCAGTTATCGTGCTAACTATGGCTACACCTTC. This sequence encodes CASSYRANYGYTF.

The V gene is TRBV11-1, the J gene TRBJ2-1, with a weak D call TRBD1 (5 bases). CDR1 and CDR2 (germline): SGHAT, FQDESV (reference sequence). The CDR3 is 13 amino acids. Between the trimmed V and J ends, which lost 5 bases and 6 bases, there was a span of 11 bases. The CDR3, as DNA: TGTGCCAGCAGCCCGGACACCTTCAATGAGCAGTTCTTC. It is translated as CASSPDTFNEQFF.

The gene calls are TRBV6-4 and TRBJ2-1; the D gene is possibly TRBD2 (5 bases). The CDR3 is 13 amino acids. Trimming removed 9 bases at V and 8 bases at J, with 17 bases between. Germline CDR1 reads MRHNA; CDR2 reads SNTAGT. The CDR3 nucleotides are TGTGCCAGTTCCCTGGGGTCGGGGTATGAGCAGTTCTTC. Protein sequence: CASSLGSGYEQFF.

The chain recombines TRBV9 with TRBJ1-2; TRBD1 is a possible D gene (5 bases). CDR1 and CDR2 from the germline V gene are SGDLS and YYNGEE. The CDR3 has 14 residues. The germline V and J ends were trimmed by 4 bases and 7 bases, with 17 bases remaining between them. The CDR3 sequence is CASSPGLQEGGYTF. CDR3 coding DNA: TGTGCCAGCAGCCCGGGACTCCAAGAGGGTGGCTACACCTTC.

This clone was picked up one time. This rearrangement joins TRBV7-9 to TRBJ2-7; D unclear. Per germline, CDR1 SEHNR and CDR2 FQNEAQ (reference sequence). Trimming took 1 base from V and 6 from J, leaving 13 bases between them. The CDR3 loop spans 14 amino acids. The CDR3 sequence is CASSLGPGVGEQYF. The CDR3 region has the DNA TGTGCCAGCAGCTTAGGTCCAGGAGTGGGCGAGCAGTACTTC.

This chain joins TRBV7-9 and TRBJ1-5; TRBD1 matches at 9 bases. Looked up from germline, CDR1 is SEHNR and CDR2 is FQNEAQ (reference sequence). The CDR3 covers 18 residues. Trimming removed 1 base from V and 2 bases from J; junction bases left unmatched: 9. The CDR3 sequence: CASSLEYGQGRGNQPQHF. CDR3 nucleotide sequence: TGTGCCAGCAGCTTAGAGTATGGACAGGGGCGAGGCAATCAGCCCCAGCATTTT.

The V gene is TRBV7-9, the J gene TRBJ2-5; D gene ambiguous. CDR1 is SEHNR, CDR2 FQNEAQ, per germline (reference sequence). The V end was cut by 6 bases, the J end by 2 bases, with 4 bases between. The CDR3 sequence is 11 residues long. CDR3 amino acids: CASRIQETQYF. Here the CDR3 DNA reads TGTGCCAGCAGGATACAAGAGACCCAGTACTTC.

In DNA, the CDR3 is TGTGCCAGTAGCCTCGGGTGGGGACAGCTCTCCTACAATGAGCAGTTCTTC. Encoded protein: CASSLGWGQLSYNEQFF. V is TRBV19 and J is TRBJ2-1; 7 bases map to TRBD1. The V gene's germline CDR1 is LNHDA and CDR2 SQIVND (reference sequence). This CDR3 region has 17 residues. V lost 6 bases to trimming and J lost 0 bases; unmatched junction nucleotides: 11.

This rearrangement joins TRBV10-3 to TRBJ1-1, with 7 bases lining up with TRBD1. CDR3 size: 14 residues. V was pared by 3 bases and J by 3 bases, with 4 bases of the junction left unmatched. CDR1 is ENHRY and CDR2 is SYGVKD in the germline V gene. The CDR3 sequence: CAISDRGLDTEAFF. The CDR3 region has the DNA TGTGCCATCAGTGATAGGGGGCTGGACACTGAAGCTTTCTTT.

This chain uses TRBV30 with TRBJ1-2; TRBD1 aligns across 9 bases. The CDR3 spans 16 residues. Germline loops: CDR1 GTSNPN, CDR2 SVGIG (reference sequence). With V trimmed by 3 bases and J by 12 bases, 20 bases remained unmatched. The CDR3 is CAWRAWTGDELWLHTF. The CDR3 DNA reads as TGTGCCTGGAGGGCCTGGACAGGGGATGAACTATGGCTACACACCTTC.

The J gene is TRBJ2-7, the V gene TRBV11-2, with D possibly being TRBD1 or TRBD2 (5 bases each). The V gene's germline CDR1 is SGHAT and CDR2 FQNNGV. The CDR3 covers 16 residues. V was pared by 5 bases and J by 7 bases, with 24 bases between. The CDR3 sequence is CASSPGRGVGGLEQYF. The CDR3 coding sequence is TGTGCCAGCAGCCCGGGGCGTGGGGTTGGTGGTCTGGAGCAGTACTTC.

The CDR3 loop is CASSRQTPNTGELFF. CDR3 coding DNA: TGTGCCAGCAGTAGACAGACCCCGAACACCGGGGAGCTGTTTTTT. The genes are TRBV6-5 and TRBJ2-2; a weak D match, TRBD1 (5 bases). The germline V gene encodes CDR1 MNHEY and CDR2 SVGAGI. Trimming removed 5 bases at V and 0 bases at J, with 10 bases between. The CDR3 spans 15 residues.

J is TRBJ1-1 and V is TRBV10-1; D gene unclear. The CDR3 is made up of 12 amino acids. Germline V CDR1 and CDR2: WNHNN, SYGVQD (reference sequence). Trimming removed 6 bases at V and 1 base at J, with 6 bases between. Written as DNA, the CDR3 is TGCGCCAGCAGGGGCTCGAACACTGAAGCTTTCTTT. Translating gives CASRGSNTEAFF.

The rearrangement joins TRBV9 to TRBJ1-1; no definite D call. Germline values: CDR1 SGDLS, CDR2 YYNGEE. The CDR3 is made up of 13 amino acids. Trimming pared 5 bases from V and 2 bases from J, leaving 10 bases between. DNA for the CDR3: TGTGCCAGCAGGGACCCCCCTAACACTGAAGCTTTCTTT. This codes for CASRDPPNTEAFF.

This chain uses TRBV2 with TRBJ2-2, with 7 bases fitting TRBD2. In germline, CDR1 is SNHLY, CDR2 FYNNEI. V lost 1 base to trimming and J lost 9 bases; unmatched junction nucleotides: 8. This CDR3 has 15 amino acids. CDR3 bases: TGTGCCAGCAGTGAAGGGACTAGACCACCCAGGGAGCTGTTTTTT. Its protein is CASSEGTRPPRELFF.

The chain has TRBV30 and TRBJ1-4; the D is unclear. This CDR3 contains 12 residues. V lost 2 bases and J 6 bases, leaving 7 bases between the germline ends. CDR1 is GTSNPN, CDR2 SVGIG, per germline (reference sequence). CDR3 amino acids: CAWSSLDEKLFF. CDR3 DNA: TGTGCCTGGAGTTCTCTCGATGAAAAACTGTTTTTT.

V and J are TRBV11-3 and TRBJ2-2; 8 bases align to TRBD1. The CDR3 has 15 amino acids. The germline V gene encodes CDR1 SGHNT and CDR2 YENEEA. With 4 bases clipped from V and 3 bases from J, the junction kept 4 bases outside the gene matches. CDR3 loop: CASSSRQGYTGELFF. CDR3 sequence (DNA): TGTGCCAGCAGCTCCAGACAGGGGTACACCGGGGAGCTGTTTTTT.

This clone has just a few counts. The rearrangement uses TRBV4-1 and TRBJ2-7, with D possibly matching TRBD1 (6 bases). With 1 base removed from V and 0 bases from J, the gap between germline ends came to 10 bases. The germline V gene encodes CDR1 MGHRA and CDR2 YSYEKL. CDR3 length equals 15 residues. CDR3 nucleotide sequence: TGCGCCAGCAGCCAAGGGACAGCCTACTCCTACGAGCAGTACTTC. The encoded protein is CASSQGTAYSYEQYF.

This rearrangement joins TRBV5-6 to TRBJ1-1; TRBD1 matches at 12 bases. V lost 5 bases and J lost 10; bases outside the gene matches: 6. The CDR3 is 13 residues long. Germline V gene data show CDR1 as SGHDT and CDR2 as YYEEEE. The chain's CDR3 is CASRTRDRGRAFF. In DNA, the CDR3 is TGTGCCAGCAGAACCCGGGACAGGGGGCGAGCTTTCTTT.

The rearrangement links TRBV29-1 to TRBJ2-1; D remains unclear. Germline-derived CDR1 and CDR2 are SQVTM and ANQGSEA. The CDR3 has 14 amino acids. V was pared by 8 bases and J by 0 bases, with 14 bases between. The CDR3 DNA is TGCAGCTCTTGCCGCCTGGCCTCCTACAATGAGCAGTTCTTC. Protein sequence: CSSCRLASYNEQFF.

This clone came up once. This sequence joins TRBV19 and TRBJ1-2; 7 nucleotides match TRBD1. J gave up 6 bases and V 5 bases, and 18 bases lay outside the gene matches. Per germline, CDR1 LNHDA and CDR2 SQIVND (reference sequence). CDR3 size: 17 residues. The CDR3 DNA reads TGTGCCAGTAGTCATCGGGACAGCCCACAGATAGGGCATGGCTACACCTTC. Its translation is CASSHRDSPQIGHGYTF.

The gene calls are TRBV11-3 and TRBJ2-1; 9 nucleotides agree with TRBD1. The CDR3 loop spans 15 amino acids. V gave up 5 bases and J gave up 3 bases; unmatched junction bases: 5. Germline CDR1 is SGHNT and CDR2 is YENEEA. In DNA, the CDR3 is TGTGCCAGCAGCGCAAGACAGGGGGACTACAATGAGCAGTTCTTC. This translates into CASSARQGDYNEQFF.

The DNA of the CDR3 is TGTGCCAGCAGCGTAAACAGGGGTTTGAACACTGAAGCTTTCTTT. It specifies CASSVNRGLNTEAFF. The chain employs TRBV7-2 and TRBJ1-1; 7 nucleotides align to TRBD1. CDR1 is SGHTA, CDR2 FQGNSA, per germline. This CDR3 contains 15 residues. The V and J ends lost 5 bases and 0 bases, in that order; junction bases with no gene match: 6.

The sample holds one count of this clone. The rearrangement links TRBV6-5 to TRBJ2-5, with 8 positions matching TRBD2. The trim removed 6 bases at V and 4 bases at J, leaving 7 bases unmatched. In germline, CDR1 is MNHEY, CDR2 SVGAGI. The CDR3 has 14 residues. The CDR3 protein is CASSPESGGETQYF. CDR3 sequence (DNA): TGTGCCAGCAGCCCCGAAAGCGGGGGAGAGACCCAGTACTTC.

Of note for this clone: A junction boundary mismatches the germline segment, possibly from a read error. V usage is TRBV2 and J usage is TRBJ2-1; D unresolved. Germline V lookup: CDR1 SNHLY, CDR2 FYNNEI. The CDR3 spans 13 residues. CDR3 coding DNA: TGTGCCAGCACTTCGAACTCCTTAAATGATCAGTTCTTC. Its protein product is CASTSNSLNDQFF. Looking up the rest from reference TRBV2 and TRBJ2-1 gives the full variable domain: EPEVTQTPSHQVTQMGQEVILRCVPISNHLYFYWYRQILGQKVEFLVSFYNNEISEKSEIFDDQFSVERPDGSNFTLKIRSTKLEDSAMYFCASTSNSLNDQFFGPGTRLTVL.